The entry below gives a single T cell receptor (beta chain) sequence along with its context. Antigen specificity is unknown. V lost 4 bases to trimming and J lost 6 bases, with 18 bases between them. The CDR3 length is 15 residues. Germline V gene data show CDR1 as SGHKS and CDR2 as YYEKEE (reference sequence). Sequencing was performed with immunoSEQ multiplex PCR; in TCRdb, only in-frame clones are kept and a portion is missing. The table has roughly 22,000 clones, about 95% seen once. This record comes from a study of B cell selection in AIRE deficiency. General study points: Of 3657 shared Treg TCRbeta sequences, over 25% were healthy-only, around 9.3% patient-only. Shorter CDR3s marked shared Treg sequences, biased toward few non-templated insertions. About 30.6% of healthy-donor shared Treg TCRbeta sequences appeared in patient Tconv cells.

The regulatory T cell sort gate was CD4+CD25hiCD127low/negative. The genes are TRBV5-5 and TRBJ2-3; the D is unclear. The clonotype comes from a human donor with AIRE deficiency. Sequencing was done on a sample of Tregs sorted from PBMCs. This chain's CDR3 is CASSLTPLNGDTQYF. The CDR3 nucleotides read TGTGCCAGCAGCCTAACCCCCCTTAATGGGGATACGCAGTATTTT.